The T cell receptor beta chain described here comes from a study of cytomegalovirus exposure and HLA in healthy donors. CDR3 length equals 13 residues. Germline V gene data show CDR1 as MGHRA and CDR2 as YSYEKL. J gave up 7 bases and V 1 base, and 3 bases lay outside the gene matches. The method was immunoSEQ multiplex PCR; TCRdb's version includes in-frame clones alone and lacks a portion of them. The table includes 200,000 or so clones, 75% to 90% detected once. This receptor was taken from a man younger than 30 in good health and CMV-seropositive. The sequencing sample was made of PBMCs. This chain uses TRBV4-1 with TRBJ1-1, with 7 bases that match TRBD1. The CDR3 reads CASSQGYRGEAFF. The CDR3 coding sequence is TGCGCCAGCAGCCAAGGGTACAGGGGTGAAGCTTTCTTT.